The T cell receptor beta chain under discussion was sequenced for a study of T cells in Graves' hyperthyroidism and ophthalmopathy. Study summary: Peripheral blood collection took place at initial diagnosis, before any treatment.

The source material, RNA transcripts, was used to amplify TCR beta CDR3 regions. Using the HTBI primer set, a first-round RT-PCR was run on the TCR CDR3. TCRdb independently ran MiXCR on the multiplex PCR reads; one entry per CDR3 protein. The sample lists around 600,000 distinct CDR3 sequences; 11% to 15% were seen once. The CDR3 is 13 residues long. V lost 8 bases and J lost 5; bases outside the gene matches: 5. This clonotype was counted at least ten times. The source of this sequence is a woman aged 18 to 35 with Graves' ophthalmopathy. The sample comprised blood. This sequence joins TRBV12-3 or TRBV12-4 and TRBJ2-2; TRBD1 aligns across 7 bases. The CDR3 loop reads CASWTGGTGELFF. The CDR3 DNA reads TGTGCCAGCTGGACAGGAGGAACCGGGGAGCTGTTTTTT.